The present TCR beta chain was sequenced within a study of shared clonotypes between healthy human individuals. Overall study results and limits: Naive subsets generally exceeded memory subsets in estimated richness. The naive CD4 repertoires of several donors were compared, and about 5% of clonotypes were shared. Non-shared clonotypes showed lower generation probabilities than clonotypes common to all four donors.

Germline values: CDR1 MDHEN, CDR2 SYDVKM. V lost 6 bases to trimming and J lost 4 bases, with 12 bases between them. The CDR3 totals 13 residues. Notes on this clone: Its antigen is currently unknown.

Naive CD8 cells lacked CD45RO and underwent positive selection for CCR7, leaving out terminally differentiated effector memory CD45RA+ cells. Only in-frame clones appear in the TCRdb table, and some are missing; sequencing was by immunoSEQ multiplex PCR. The sample includes about 2,100,000 clones, under 95% of them seen just once. The sequenced sample consisted of naive CD8+ T cells from PBMCs. V gene TRBV28 combines with J gene TRBJ1-1, with D perhaps TRBD1 (6 bases). The receptor comes from a young man in good health. Some clones in this sample may be carry-over from other donors' samples. The CDR3 sequence is CASRPWTVTEAFF. The CDR3 DNA follows: TGTGCCAGCAGACCATGGACAGTCACTGAAGCTTTCTTT.